The clone carrying this TCR beta chain was detected once. This sample was included in a study of blood T cells in healthy people across ages. Alongside a J-beta primer mix, a sample-barcoded 5' primer served in a second PCR lasting roughly 6 to 11 cycles. Each CDR3 protein is one row after TCRdb ran MiXCR on the 5' RACE reads. Altogether roughly 860,000 distinct CDR3 sequences are present, less than 80% being singletons, with the ten largest covering about a quarter. Trimming took 11 bases from V and 0 from J; bases not matched to a gene: 2. The germline V gene has CDR1 ENHRY and CDR2 SYGVKD. The CDR3 contains 13 residues.

The chain links TRBV10-3 to TRBJ2-1; 9 bases are shared with TRBD2. Sequenced sample: blood. This TCR was recovered from a young man in good health. The CDR3 loop reads CAAGGSSYNEQFF. In nucleotides, the CDR3 is TGTGCCGCGGGGGGGAGCTCCTACAATGAGCAGTTCTTC.